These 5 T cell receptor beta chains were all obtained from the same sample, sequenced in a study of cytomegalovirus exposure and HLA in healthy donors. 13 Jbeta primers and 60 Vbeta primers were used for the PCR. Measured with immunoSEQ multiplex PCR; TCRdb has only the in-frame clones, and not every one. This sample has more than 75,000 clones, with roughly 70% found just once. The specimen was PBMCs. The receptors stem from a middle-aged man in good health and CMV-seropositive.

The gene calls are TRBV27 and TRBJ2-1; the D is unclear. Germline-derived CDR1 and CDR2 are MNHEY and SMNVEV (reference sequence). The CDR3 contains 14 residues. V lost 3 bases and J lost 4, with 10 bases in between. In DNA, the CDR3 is TGTGCCAGCAGTTTTTCCCTAGGTTACAATGAGCAGTTCTTC. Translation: CASSFSLGYNEQFF.

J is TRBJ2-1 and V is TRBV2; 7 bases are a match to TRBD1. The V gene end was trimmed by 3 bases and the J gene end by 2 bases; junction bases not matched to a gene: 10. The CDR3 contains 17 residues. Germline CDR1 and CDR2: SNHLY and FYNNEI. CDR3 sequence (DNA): TGTGCCAGCAGTGATCCCCCGGGACAGATAACCTACAATGAGCAGTTCTTC. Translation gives CASSDPPGQITYNEQFF.

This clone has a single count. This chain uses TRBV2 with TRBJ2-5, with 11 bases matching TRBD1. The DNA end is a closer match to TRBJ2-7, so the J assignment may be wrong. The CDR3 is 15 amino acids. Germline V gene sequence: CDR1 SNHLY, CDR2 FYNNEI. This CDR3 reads CASSDRGQGVNEQYF. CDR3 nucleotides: TGTGCCAGCAGTGACCGGGGACAGGGGGTCAACGAGCAGTACTTC.

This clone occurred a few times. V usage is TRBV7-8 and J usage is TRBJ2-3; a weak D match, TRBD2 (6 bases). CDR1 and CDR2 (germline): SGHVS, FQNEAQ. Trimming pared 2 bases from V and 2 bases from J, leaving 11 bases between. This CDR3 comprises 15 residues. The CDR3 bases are TGTGCCAGCAGCTTACTAGCGCAGAACACAGATACGCAGTATTTT. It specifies CASSLLAQNTDTQYF. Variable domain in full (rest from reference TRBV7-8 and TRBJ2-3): GAGVSQSPRYKVAKRGQDVALRCDPISGHVSLFWYQQALGQGPEFLTYFQNEAQLDKSGLPSDRFFAERPEGSVSTLKIQRTQQEDSAVYLCASSLLAQNTDTQYFGPGTRLTVL.

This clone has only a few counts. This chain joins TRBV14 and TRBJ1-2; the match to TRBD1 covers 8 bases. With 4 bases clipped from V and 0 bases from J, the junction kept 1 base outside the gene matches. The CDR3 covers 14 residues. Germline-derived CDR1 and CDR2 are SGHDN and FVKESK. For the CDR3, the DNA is TGTGCCAGCAGCCGGGACAGGACTAACTATGGCTACACCTTC. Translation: CASSRDRTNYGYTF.